The rows below give T cell receptor beta chains drawn from one sample of a study of blood T cell repertoires in COVID-19. The method was immunoSEQ multiplex PCR; TCRdb's version includes in-frame clones alone and lacks a portion of them. The sample carries 300,000 to 450,000 clones, around 87% recorded once. The sequenced material came from PBMCs or T cells enriched from blood (not recorded which). The receptors come from a man aged 40-49 years in a cohort exposed to, infected with or recovered from COVID-19 (not recorded which). Both conserved end residues are part of each CDR3. Each record gives: clone size, D gene, J gene, V gene, CDR3 protein, CDR3 DNA. D genes are given only for firm matches. Some rows have no size entry. The others give once, few or many, or a class for an expanded clone.

once	-	TRBJ1-6	TRBV3-1/TRBV3-2	CASSLYRVNSPLHF	TGTGCCAGCAGCCTGTACAGGGTAAATTCACCCCTCCACTTT
-	TRBD1	TRBJ1-4	TRBV19	CASTGQGAGNEKLFF	TGTGCCAGTACCGGACAGGGAGCGGGAAATGAAAAACTGTTTTTT
-	-	TRBJ1-3	TRBV10-2	CASSVPQGLSGNTIYF	TGCGCCAGCAGTGTTCCCCAGGGACTCTCTGGAAACACCATATATTTT
once	-	TRBJ2-2	TRBV30	CAWSGGLAGELFF	TGTGCCTGGAGTGGGGGGCTCGCCGGGGAGCTGTTTTTT
-	TRBD1	TRBJ2-7	TRBV5-1	CASSSTGTGAEQYF	TGCGCCAGCAGCTCGACCGGGACAGGGGCCGAGCAGTACTTC
-	-	TRBJ1-5	TRBV18	CASSRAPVSNQPQHF	TGTGCCAGCTCACGGGCGCCGGTTAGCAATCAGCCCCAGCATTTT
-	TRBD1	TRBJ1-6	TRBV27	CASSSAGGESPLHF	TGTGCCAGCAGTTCCGCAGGGGGCGAATCACCCCTCCACTTT
-	-	TRBJ2-3	TRBV20-1	CSASKGSDTQYF	TGCAGTGCTAGTAAGGGGTCAGATACGCAGTATTTT
-	TRBD1	TRBJ1-2	TRBV2	CASSETGVPNYGYTF	TGTGCCAGCAGTGAGACAGGGGTGCCTAACTATGGCTACACCTTC
-	-	TRBJ1-2	TRBV30	CAWVAAGRIYGYTF	TGTGCCTGGGTGGCGGCAGGGCGGATCTATGGCTACACCTTC
-	-	TRBJ1-1	TRBV5-1	CASSLSDSHNTEAFF	TGCGCCAGCAGCTTGAGCGACAGTCATAACACTGAAGCTTTCTTT
-	TRBD2	TRBJ2-3	TRBV20-1	CSASLSSGRRDTQYF	TGCAGTGCTAGTCTCTCTAGCGGGCGCAGAGATACGCAGTATTTT
-	TRBD1	TRBJ1-2	TRBV5-1	CASSSGQGGFYGYTF	TGCGCCAGCAGCTCCGGACAGGGCGGGTTCTATGGCTACACCTTC
-	TRBD2	TRBJ2-3	TRBV7-9	CASSLGLAGAADTQYF	TGTGCCAGCAGCTTAGGTCTAGCGGGAGCGGCAGATACGCAGTATTTT
-	TRBD1	TRBJ2-7	TRBV9	CASSGSTGQHEQYF	TGTGCCAGCAGCGGTTCGACAGGGCAACACGAGCAGTACTTC
once	TRBD1	TRBJ2-7	TRBV28	CASSKGGTGVHEQYF	TGTGCCAGCTCTAAGGGAGGGACAGGGGTCCACGAGCAGTACTTC
-	TRBD1	TRBJ1-1	TRBV7-2	CASSEGQGGTEAFF	TGTGCCAGCAGCGAGGGACAGGGAGGAACTGAAGCTTTCTTT
-	TRBD2	TRBJ2-5	TRBV6-5	CASSYSGLAEETQYF	TGTGCCAGCAGTTACTCTGGACTAGCGGAAGAGACCCAGTACTTC
few	TRBD2	TRBJ2-2	TRBV28	CASSMRLADTGELFF	TGTGCCAGCAGTATGCGACTAGCGGATACCGGGGAGCTGTTTTTT
-	TRBD2	TRBJ2-1	TRBV9	CASSPALAGNEQFF	TGTGCCAGCAGCCCTGCTTTAGCGGGAAATGAGCAGTTCTTC
-	-	TRBJ1-1	TRBV10-3	CAIGDGNTEAFF	TGTGCCATAGGGGATGGTAATACTGAAGCTTTCTTT
-	TRBD2	TRBJ2-1	TRBV7-2	CASSLVGLAGVAEQFF	TGTGCCAGCAGCTTAGTGGGACTAGCGGGAGTAGCTGAGCAGTTCTTC
-	-	TRBJ1-3	TRBV7-2	CASSLRPQGSGNTIYF	TGTGCCAGCAGCTTAAGGCCACAGGGCTCTGGAAACACCATATATTTT
-	TRBD2	TRBJ2-1	TRBV3-1/TRBV3-2	CASSLTSGRWSSYNEQFF	TGTGCCAGCAGCCTCACTAGCGGGAGGTGGAGCTCCTACAATGAGCAGTTCTTC
-	-	TRBJ1-5	TRBV10-3	CAISGAGDQPQHF	TGTGCCATCAGTGGGGCAGGGGATCAGCCCCAGCATTTT
-	-	TRBJ1-1	TRBV29-1	CSVEWERGTEAFF	TGCAGCGTTGAGTGGGAAAGGGGCACTGAAGCTTTCTTT
-	-	TRBJ2-1	TRBV5-5	CASSRQVGTYASSYNEQFF	TGTGCCAGCAGCCGACAGGTTGGTACTTATGCGAGCTCCTACAATGAGCAGTTCTTC
-	-	TRBJ2-7	TRBV27	CASRGGGDWTYEQYF	TGTGCCAGCAGGGGGGGTGGGGACTGGACCTACGAGCAGTACTTC
once	-	TRBJ1-1	TRBV25-1	CASSVEGQRNTEAFF	TGTGCCAGCAGTGTCGAAGGACAGAGGAACACTGAAGCTTTCTTT
-	-	TRBJ1-2	TRBV11-2	CASSHATNYGYTF	TGTGCCAGCAGCCACGCGACTAACTATGGCTACACCTTC
-	-	TRBJ2-1	TRBV6-5	CASSYSVQPQNEQFF	TGTGCCAGCAGTTACTCGGTACAACCCCAGAATGAGCAGTTCTTC
-	-	TRBJ1-1	TRBV29-1	CSVESGTEAFF	TGCAGCGTTGAGTCGGGGACTGAAGCTTTCTTT
-	-	TRBJ2-5	TRBV2	CASKAPLVLTETQYF	TGTGCCAGCAAAGCCCCACTAGTTCTAACAGAGACCCAGTACTTC
once	TRBD1	TRBJ2-7	TRBV19	CASSIAGGNPYEQYF	TGTGCCAGTAGTATAGCAGGGGGCAACCCCTACGAGCAGTACTTC
once	-	TRBJ1-1	TRBV7-9	CASSPQGINTEAFF	TGTGCCAGCAGTCCGCAGGGGATTAACACTGAAGCTTTCTTT
-	TRBD2	TRBJ2-5	TRBV29-1	CSVDGTSGQETQYF	TGCAGCGTTGACGGGACTAGCGGCCAAGAGACCCAGTACTTC
-	-	TRBJ2-1	TRBV19	CASSPRLDEQFF	TGTGCCAGTAGTCCTCGACTTGATGAGCAGTTCTTC
-	-	TRBJ1-5	TRBV28	CASSRFDRSNQPQHF	TGTGCCAGCAGTCGGTTCGACAGGAGCAATCAGCCCCAGCATTTT
-	-	TRBJ1-1	TRBV15	CATSRDRTEAFF	TGTGCCACCAGCAGAGATCGCACTGAAGCTTTCTTT
-	-	TRBJ2-7	TRBV11-2	CASSLGRGKNEQYF	TGTGCCAGCAGCTTAGGACGGGGAAAAAACGAGCAGTACTTC
-	-	TRBJ2-7	TRBV28	CASTTSSYEQYF	TGTGCCAGCACCACCAGCTCCTACGAGCAGTACTTC
-	-	TRBJ1-6	TRBV6-5	CASRGTSGGISPLHF	TGTGCCAGCCGGGGAACTTCGGGAGGGATCTCACCCCTCCACTTT
-	TRBD2	TRBJ2-3	TRBV3-1/TRBV3-2	CASSQGGRADTQYF	TGTGCCAGCAGCCAAGGAGGGAGGGCAGATACGCAGTATTTT
once	TRBD2	TRBJ2-3	TRBV7-9	CASSVYSGRVRNTQYF	TGTGCCAGCAGCGTATATAGCGGGAGGGTGAGGAATACGCAGTATTTT
-	-	TRBJ1-1	TRBV5-1	CASSLAGWVENTEAFF	TGCGCCAGCAGCTTGGCCGGGTGGGTGGAGAACACTGAAGCTTTCTTT
-	TRBD1	TRBJ1-2	TRBV19	CASNFGQANYGYTF	TGTGCCAGTAACTTTGGACAGGCTAACTATGGCTACACCTTC
-	-	TRBJ1-6	TRBV19	CASSIESRNSPLHF	TGTGCCAGTAGTATCGAGTCGCGCAATTCACCCCTCCACTTT
once	-	TRBJ1-5	TRBV20-1	CSASGPRIQNQPQHF	TGCAGTGCTAGTGGGCCCCGTATCCAAAATCAGCCCCAGCATTTT
-	TRBD2	TRBJ2-1	TRBV5-1	CASSLGIAGANEQFF	TGCGCCAGCAGCTTAGGTATAGCGGGAGCCAATGAGCAGTTCTTC
-	-	TRBJ2-2	TRBV10-1	CASSLTGNTGELFF	TGCGCCAGCAGCCTGACAGGGAACACCGGGGAGCTGTTTTTT
-	-	TRBJ1-2	TRBV4-1	CASSQLTGLGGYGYTF	TGCGCCAGCAGCCAATTAACAGGGTTAGGCGGCTATGGCTACACCTTC
-	-	TRBJ2-2	TRBV7-9	CASSFGTGELFF	TGTGCCAGCAGCTTCGGGACCGGGGAGCTGTTTTTT
-	TRBD2	TRBJ2-1	TRBV27	CACGGGPGNEQFF	TGTGCCTGCGGGGGGGGTCCCGGGAATGAGCAGTTCTTC
-	-	TRBJ2-7	TRBV18	CASSPVSGTPPYEQYF	TGTGCCAGCTCACCAGTTTCCGGGACTCCGCCCTACGAGCAGTACTTC